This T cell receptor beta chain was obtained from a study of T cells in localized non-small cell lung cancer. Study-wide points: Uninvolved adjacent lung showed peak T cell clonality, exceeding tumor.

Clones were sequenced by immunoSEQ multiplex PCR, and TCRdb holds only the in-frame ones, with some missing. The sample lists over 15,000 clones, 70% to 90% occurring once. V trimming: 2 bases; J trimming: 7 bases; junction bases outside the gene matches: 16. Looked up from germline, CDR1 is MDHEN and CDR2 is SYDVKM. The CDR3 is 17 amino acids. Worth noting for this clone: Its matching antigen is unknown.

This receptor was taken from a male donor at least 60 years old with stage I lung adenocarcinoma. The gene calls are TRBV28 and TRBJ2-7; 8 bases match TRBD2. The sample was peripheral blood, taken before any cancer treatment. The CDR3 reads CASSLILSPGLDKEQYF. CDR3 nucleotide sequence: TGTGCCAGCAGTTTAATCCTTTCACCGGGACTAGATAAGGAGCAGTACTTC.